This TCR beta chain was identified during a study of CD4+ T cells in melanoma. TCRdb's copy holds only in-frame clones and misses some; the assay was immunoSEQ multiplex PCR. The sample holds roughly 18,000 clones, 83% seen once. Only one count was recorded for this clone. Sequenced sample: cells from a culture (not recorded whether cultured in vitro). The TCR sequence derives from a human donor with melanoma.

DNA of the CDR3: TGTGCCAGCAGGGACAGTGGTACCGGGGAGCTGTTTTTT. It encodes CASRDSGTGELFF. J is TRBJ2-2 and V is TRBV27; weak D call: TRBD1 (6 bases). The CDR3 runs to 13 residues. The germline gives CDR1 MNHEY, CDR2 SMNVEV (reference sequence). Trimming cost V 6 bases and J 5 bases, with 10 bases left between them.